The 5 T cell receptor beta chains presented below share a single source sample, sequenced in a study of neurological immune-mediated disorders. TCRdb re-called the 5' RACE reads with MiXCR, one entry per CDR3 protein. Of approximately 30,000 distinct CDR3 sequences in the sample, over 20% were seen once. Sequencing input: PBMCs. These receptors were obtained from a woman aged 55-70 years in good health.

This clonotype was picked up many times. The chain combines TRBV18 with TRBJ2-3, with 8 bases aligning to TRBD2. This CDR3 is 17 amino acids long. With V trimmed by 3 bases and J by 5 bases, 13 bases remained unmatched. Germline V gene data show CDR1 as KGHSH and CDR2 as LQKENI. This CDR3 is CASSPFVSAGGKDTQYF. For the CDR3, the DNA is TGTGCCAGCTCACCCTTCGTCTCGGCGGGAGGTAAAGATACGCAGTATTTT. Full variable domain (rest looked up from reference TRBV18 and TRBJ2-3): NAGVMQNPRHLVRRRGQEARLRCSPMKGHSHVYWYRQLPEEGLKFMVYLQKENIIDESGMPKERFSAEFPKEGPSILRIQQVVRGDSAAYFCASSPFVSAGGKDTQYFGPGTRLTVL.

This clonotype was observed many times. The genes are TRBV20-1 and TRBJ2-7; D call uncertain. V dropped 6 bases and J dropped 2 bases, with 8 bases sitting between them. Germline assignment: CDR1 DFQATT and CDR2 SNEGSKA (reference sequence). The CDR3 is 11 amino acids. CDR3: CSASITYEQYF. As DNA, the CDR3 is TGCAGTGCAAGCATTACCTACGAGCAGTACTTC.

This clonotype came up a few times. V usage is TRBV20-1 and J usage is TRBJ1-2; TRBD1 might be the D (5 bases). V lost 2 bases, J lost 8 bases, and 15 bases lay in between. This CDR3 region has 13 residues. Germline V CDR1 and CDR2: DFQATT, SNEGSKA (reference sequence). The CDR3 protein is CSARKTGGGGYTF. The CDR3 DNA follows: TGCAGTGCTAGAAAAACGGGCGGGGGAGGCTACACCTTC.

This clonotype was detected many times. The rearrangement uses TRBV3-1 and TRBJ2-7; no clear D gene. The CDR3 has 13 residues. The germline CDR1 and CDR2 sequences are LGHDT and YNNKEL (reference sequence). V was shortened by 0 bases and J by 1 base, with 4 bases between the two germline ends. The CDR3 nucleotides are TGTGCCAGCAGCCAAGATCGATCCTACGAGCAGTACTTC. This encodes CASSQDRSYEQYF.

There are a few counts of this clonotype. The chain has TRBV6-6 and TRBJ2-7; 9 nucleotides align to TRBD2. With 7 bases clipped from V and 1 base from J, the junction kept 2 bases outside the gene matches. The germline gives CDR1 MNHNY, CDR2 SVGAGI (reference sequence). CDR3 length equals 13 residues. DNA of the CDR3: TGTGCCAGCACTAGCGGGGAGTCCTACGAGCAGTACTTC. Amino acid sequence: CASTSGESYEQYF.